Listed below are T cell receptor beta chains from one sample, sequenced in a study of T cell responses to AZD1222 COVID-19 vaccine. Only in-frame clones appear in the TCRdb table, and some are missing; sequencing was by immunoSEQ multiplex PCR. The sample has roughly 100,000 clones; roughly 88% are singletons. The sequenced sample was peripheral blood, obtained on day 0 of AZD1222 vaccination. These receptors all stem from an adult in good health. Both conserved end residues are part of each CDR3. D genes are given only for firm matches. Clone size is stated in some rows and not others, as once, few, many or a class when expanded.

few . TRBJ1-1 TRBV29-1 CSVELRGANTEAFF TGCAGCGTTGAATTGAGGGGGGCGAACACTGAAGCTTTCTTT
once . TRBJ1-5 TRBV12-5 CASGSQGYSNQPQHF TGTGCTAGTGGTTCTCAGGGTTATAGCAATCAGCCCCAGCATTTT
. . TRBJ2-7 TRBV5-4 CASSLWGVPYEQYF TGTGCCAGCAGCTTGTGGGGGGTCCCCTACGAGCAGTACTTC
. . TRBJ2-3 TRBV5-1 CASKYQALSTDTQYF TGCGCCAGCAAATACCAGGCACTGAGCACAGATACGCAGTATTTT
once . TRBJ1-2 TRBV25-1 CASSDQGWGYTF TGTGCCAGCAGTGACCAGGGATGGGGCTACACCTTC
. . TRBJ2-1 TRBV4-1 CASSQGPADYNEQFF TGCGCCAGCAGCCAAGGGCCAGCGGACTACAATGAGCAGTTCTTC
. . TRBJ2-7 TRBV27 CASSLAPSSYEQYF TGTGCCAGCAGTTTAGCACCCAGCTCCTACGAGCAGTACTTC
. TRBD1 TRBJ1-3 TRBV7-8 CASSWGQGRSGNTIYF TGTGCCAGCAGCTGGGGACAGGGTCGGTCCGGAAACACCATATATTTT
. TRBD2 TRBJ2-4 TRBV19 CASSISLGGAKNIQYF TGTGCCAGTAGTATATCCCTGGGGGGGGCCAAAAACATTCAGTACTTC
few TRBD1 TRBJ1-2 TRBV10-3 CAISESTGQGEGYGYTF TGTGCCATCAGTGAGTCGACCGGACAGGGTGAAGGCTATGGCTACACCTTC
. . TRBJ1-3 TRBV12-3/TRBV12-4 CASSTQVGNTIYF TGTGCCAGCAGTACGCAGGTGGGAAACACCATATATTTT
. TRBD1 TRBJ2-1 TRBV6-5 CASNAGQGANEQFF TGTGCCAGCAATGCGGGACAGGGGGCCAATGAGCAGTTCTTC
few . TRBJ1-1 TRBV20-1 CSASPGTEAFF TGCAGTGCTAGTCCGGGGACTGAAGCTTTCTTT
. . TRBJ1-1 TRBV7-9 CASSPNKNTEAFF TGTGCCAGCAGCCCGAATAAGAACACTGAAGCTTTCTTT
. TRBD2 TRBJ2-1 TRBV27 CASSLFPSGVSQFF TGTGCCAGCAGTTTATTCCCTAGCGGGGTTTCCCAGTTCTTC
. . TRBJ1-5 TRBV12-2 CASRLVLLIWYQPQHF TGTGCAAGTCGCTTAGTTCTGCTGATCTGGTACCAGCCCCAGCATTTT
. . TRBJ1-2 TRBV3-1/TRBV3-2 CASSQNLGQNYGYTF TGTGCCAGCAGCCAGAACCTCGGACAGAACTATGGCTACACCTTC
. . TRBJ1-4 TRBV6-2/TRBV6-3 CASSYSHGRSSQLFF TGTGCCAGCAGTTACTCGCATGGCAGGTCGAGTCAACTGTTTTTT
. TRBD1 TRBJ1-2 TRBV15 CATSRSGQGGGYTF TGTGCCACCAGCAGATCAGGACAGGGAGGAGGCTACACCTTC
. . TRBJ1-4 TRBV20-1 CSASGGRVEKLFF TGCAGTGCTAGTGGAGGGCGGGTTGAAAAACTGTTTTTT
. . TRBJ2-1 TRBV30 CAWPPPTSCLCNEQFF TGTGCCTGGCCCCCACCCACTAGCTGCCTTTGCAATGAGCAGTTCTTC
. . TRBJ1-4 TRBV5-4 CASSLGSSRAEKLFF TGTGCCAGCAGCTTGGGGTCCTCCCGGGCGGAAAAACTGTTTTTT
. . TRBJ2-7 TRBV6-5 CASSALASYEQYF TGTGCCAGCAGCGCCCTAGCGTCCTACGAGCAGTACTTC
. TRBD2 TRBJ2-1 TRBV5-4 CATGPLAGGAGSEQFF TGTGCCACCGGGCCCTTAGCGGGGGGGGCCGGTAGTGAGCAGTTCTTC
. . TRBJ1-1 TRBV27 CASAARVWNTEAFF TGTGCCAGCGCGGCGCGGGTCTGGAACACTGAAGCTTTCTTT
. . TRBJ2-6 TRBV7-9 CASSWQGYGANVLTF TGTGCCAGCAGCTGGCAGGGGTACGGGGCCAACGTCCTGACTTTC
. TRBD1 TRBJ1-5 TRBV15 CATSRLGQGSEQPQHF TGTGCCACCAGCAGGTTGGGACAGGGGAGTGAACAGCCCCAGCATTTT